This note documents a single TCR beta chain sequence. Its antigen remains unknown. These data are taken from a study of response to subunit inactivated influenza vaccine. Notes on the study in general: Authors suggested each seasonal influenza vaccination recruits few new T cells.

From germline, CDR1 is DFQATT and CDR2 SNEGSKA (reference sequence). This CDR3 has 15 residues. The V gene lost 6 bases and the J gene lost 5 bases, with 20 bases spanning the gap. TCRdb processed the RT-PCR reads anew with MiXCR; each CDR3 protein has one entry. The data show 650,000 or so distinct CDR3 sequences, 14% seen once. This sequence originates from a man aged 45-65 years who received an inactivated influenza vaccine. The specimen comprised PBMCs from blood, sampled 14 to 15 days before vaccination. The chain has TRBV20-1 and TRBJ2-1, with a tentative D call TRBD2 (5 bases). The CDR3 DNA sequence: TGCAGTGCCAACATAAAGGGAAAGCGGCACAATGAGCAGTTCTTC. Translating gives CSANIKGKRHNEQFF.